Listed below are T cell receptor beta chains from one sample, sequenced in a study of regulatory T cells in long-lasting Graves disease. In TCRdb, the multiplex PCR reads were re-called with MiXCR into one record per CDR3 protein. The table lists fewer than 450,000 distinct CDR3 sequences, roughly 20% of them singletons. Sequenced here: peripheral blood mononuclear cells (PBMCs), sampled when the disease was refractory, from a patient treated with antithyroid drugs. The origin of the receptors is a female donor with Graves disease. The CDR3 runs from the conserved cysteine through the conserved F or W. A D gene is named only where the DNA matches it firmly. Rows give clone size only sometimes, using once, few, many, or a class for an expanded clone.

CDR3 protein	CDR3 DNA	clone size	V gene	D gene	J gene
CASSTPVLAGYTGELFF	TGTGCCAGCAGCACCCCCGTCCTAGCGGGATACACCGGGGAGCTGTTTTTT	few	TRBV7-2	TRBD2	TRBJ2-2
CASNREPGANVLTF	TGCGCCAGCAACCGGGAGCCTGGGGCCAACGTCCTGACTTTC	few	TRBV5-1	-	TRBJ2-6
CASSPIGRQVDEQYF	TGTGCCAGCAGCCCCATAGGACGGCAGGTAGACGAGCAGTACTTC	-	TRBV25-1	-	TRBJ2-7
CATGTSGRAYEQYF	TGCGCCACCGGGACTAGCGGGAGAGCTTACGAGCAGTACTTC	-	TRBV10-2	TRBD2	TRBJ2-7
CATLAEPRVWTEAFF	TGTGCCACTCTAGCGGAGCCCAGGGTTTGGACTGAAGCTTTCTTT	-	TRBV6-1	-	TRBJ1-1
CASSPTSGRHNEQFF	TGTGCCAGCAGTCCGACTAGCGGGAGGCACAATGAGCAGTTCTTC	-	TRBV6-2/TRBV6-3	TRBD2	TRBJ2-1
CASLGGVSYNEQFF	TGTGCCAGCCTCGGGGGAGTCTCCTACAATGAGCAGTTCTTC	-	TRBV2	-	TRBJ2-1
CASSLNTGGSGELFF	TGTGCCAGCAGTTTAAATACAGGGGGCAGCGGGGAGCTGTTTTTT	few	TRBV12-3/TRBV12-4	TRBD1	TRBJ2-2
CASSYLNTWELFF	TGTGCCAGCAGTTACCTTAACACTTGGGAGCTGTTTTTT	many	TRBV6-9	-	TRBJ2-2
CASSPLGRGFQPQHF	TGTGCCAGCAGCCCCCTTGGTCGGGGGTTTCAGCCCCAGCATTTT	few	TRBV7-9	-	TRBJ1-5
CASSFPQREDYEQYF	TGTGCCAGCAGTTTTCCCCAGCGGGAGGACTACGAGCAGTACTTC	few	TRBV6-2/TRBV6-3	TRBD2	TRBJ2-7
CASSLSSWSFESNEQFF	TGTGCCAGCAGTTTATCTTCCTGGAGCTTTGAGAGCAATGAGCAGTTCTTC	few	TRBV28	-	TRBJ2-1
CASSGPGLTYEQYF	TGTGCCAGCAGTGGTCCGGGACTTACCTACGAGCAGTACTTC	many	TRBV28	-	TRBJ2-7
CASSPRSGRALGEQYF	TGTGCCAGCAGCCCCCGGTCCGGGAGGGCCCTGGGAGAGCAGTACTTC	many	TRBV2	TRBD2	TRBJ2-7
CASTALNSNQPQHF	TGTGCCAGCACTGCACTTAATAGCAATCAGCCCCAGCATTTT	many	TRBV2	-	TRBJ1-5
CASSTGLNTEAFF	TGTGCCAGCAGCACCGGGCTAAACACTGAAGCTTTCTTT	many	TRBV18	-	TRBJ1-1
CASSSLPGGFGEKLFF	TGTGCCAGCAGTTCCCTTCCCGGGGGTTTTGGTGAAAAACTGTTTTTT	-	TRBV12-3/TRBV12-4	-	TRBJ1-4
CSARAPGQGNTEAFF	TGCAGTGCTAGAGCCCCGGGACAGGGAAACACTGAAGCTTTCTTT	-	TRBV20-1	TRBD1	TRBJ1-1
CASGWTGNFYEQYF	TGTGCTAGTGGTTGGACAGGGAATTTCTACGAGCAGTACTTC	many	TRBV12-5	TRBD1	TRBJ2-7
CASSTSRGQNSYNEQFF	TGTGCCAGCAGTACCAGCCGCGGCCAAAACTCCTACAATGAGCAGTTCTTC	-	TRBV27	-	TRBJ2-1
CASSLGGDPNYGYTF	TGTGCCAGCAGCTTAGGAGGCGACCCCAACTATGGCTACACCTTC	many	TRBV7-2	-	TRBJ1-2
CATTTAGGANTGELFF	TGTGCCACGACCACAGCGGGAGGCGCGAACACCGGGGAGCTGTTTTTT	many	TRBV28	TRBD2	TRBJ2-2
CSAREDRNSNQPQHF	TGCAGTGCTAGAGAAGACAGAAATAGCAATCAGCCCCAGCATTTT	few	TRBV20-1	-	TRBJ1-5
CASSRRDRLTEAFF	TGTGCCAGCAGTCGAAGGGACCGACTTACTGAAGCTTTCTTT	few	TRBV6-2/TRBV6-3	-	TRBJ1-1
CASSTTGMAGELFF	TGTGCCAGCTCAACCACAGGGATGGCCGGGGAGCTGTTTTTT	few	TRBV18	-	TRBJ2-2
CASSIGENTEASF	TGTGCCAGTAGTATCGGGGAGAACACTGAAGCTTCCTTT	-	TRBV19	-	TRBJ1-1
CASSVVGSNQETQYF	TGTGCCAGCAGCGTAGTAGGTTCGAACCAAGAGACCCAGTACTTC	-	TRBV9	-	TRBJ2-5
CASSLVGLAGGLETQYF	TGTGCCAGCAGCTTAGTCGGACTAGCGGGAGGCTTAGAGACCCAGTACTTC	many	TRBV11-2	TRBD2	TRBJ2-5
CASSLTGDLNTEAFF	TGTGCCAGCTCACTCACAGGGGATTTGAACACTGAAGCTTTCTTT	many	TRBV18	TRBD1	TRBJ1-1
CASRGQGLNEKLFF	TGTGCCAGCAGGGGACAGGGCCTAAATGAAAAACTGTTTTTT	many	TRBV12-3/TRBV12-4	TRBD1	TRBJ1-4
CAWSGYNEQFF	TGTGCCTGGAGTGGGTACAATGAGCAGTTCTTC	-	TRBV30	-	TRBJ2-1
CASSQGGLAKNIQYF	TGTGCCAGCAGCCAAGGGGGCTTGGCCAAAAACATTCAGTACTTC	few	TRBV14	-	TRBJ2-4
CASSQAGEQYF	TGTGCCAGCAGCCAAGCGGGCGAGCAGTACTTC	many	TRBV12-3/TRBV12-4	-	TRBJ2-7
CSTDGTADPDAEAFF	TGCAGCACTGACGGGACAGCGGATCCGGACGCTGAAGCTTTCTTT	-	TRBV29-1	TRBD1	TRBJ1-1
CASSQLGTGAGELFF	TGTGCCAGCAGTCAACTAGGGACAGGGGCCGGGGAGCTGTTTTTT	few	TRBV2	TRBD1	TRBJ2-2
CASSMGAEGEQYF	TGTGCCAGTAGTATGGGAGCGGAAGGCGAGCAGTACTTC	-	TRBV19	-	TRBJ2-7
CASKGLLHSPLHF	TGTGCCTCCAAAGGGCTACTACATTCACCCCTCCACTTT	-	TRBV25-1	-	TRBJ1-6